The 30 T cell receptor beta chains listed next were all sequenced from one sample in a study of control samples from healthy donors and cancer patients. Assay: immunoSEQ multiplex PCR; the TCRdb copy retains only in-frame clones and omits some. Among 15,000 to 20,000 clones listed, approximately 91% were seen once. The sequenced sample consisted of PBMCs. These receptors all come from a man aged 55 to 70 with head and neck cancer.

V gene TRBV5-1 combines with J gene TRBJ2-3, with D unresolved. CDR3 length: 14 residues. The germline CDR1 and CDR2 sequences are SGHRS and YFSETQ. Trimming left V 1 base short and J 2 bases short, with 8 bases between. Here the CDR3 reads CASSLNSFTDTQYF. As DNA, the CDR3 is TGCGCCAGCAGCTTGAACAGCTTCACAGATACGCAGTATTTT.

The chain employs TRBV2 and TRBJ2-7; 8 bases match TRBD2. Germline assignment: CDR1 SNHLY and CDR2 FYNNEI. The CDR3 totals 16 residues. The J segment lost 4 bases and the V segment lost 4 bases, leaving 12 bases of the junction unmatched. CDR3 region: CASSVLSGEPSYEQYF. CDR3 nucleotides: TGTGCCAGCAGTGTACTTAGCGGGGAGCCCTCATACGAGCAGTACTTC.

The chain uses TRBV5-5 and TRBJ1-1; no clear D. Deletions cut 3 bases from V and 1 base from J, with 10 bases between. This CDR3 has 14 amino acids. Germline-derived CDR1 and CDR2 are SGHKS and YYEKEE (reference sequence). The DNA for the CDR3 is TGTGCCAGCAGCTCCCCGTGGCGGAACACTGAAGCTTTCTTT. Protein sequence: CASSSPWRNTEAFF.

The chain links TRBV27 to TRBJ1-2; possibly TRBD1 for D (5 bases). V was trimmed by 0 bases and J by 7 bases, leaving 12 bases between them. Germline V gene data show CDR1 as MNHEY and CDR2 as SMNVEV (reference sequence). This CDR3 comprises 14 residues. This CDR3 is CASSLSRGIGGYTF. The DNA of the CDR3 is TGTGCCAGCAGTTTATCGAGGGGCATCGGTGGCTACACCTTC.

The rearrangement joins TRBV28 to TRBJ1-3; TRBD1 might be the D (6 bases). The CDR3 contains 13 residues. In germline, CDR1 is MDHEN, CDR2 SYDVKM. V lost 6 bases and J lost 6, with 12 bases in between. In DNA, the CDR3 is TGTGCCAGCAGGGGGGCAGACGAAAACACCATATATTTT. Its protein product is CASRGADENTIYF. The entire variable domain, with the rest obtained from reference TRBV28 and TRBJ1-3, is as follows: DVKVTQSSRYLVKRTGEKVFLECVQDMDHENMFWYRQDPGLGLRLIYFSYDVKMKEKGDIPEGYSVSREKKERFSLILESASTNQTSMYLCASRGADENTIYFGEGSWLTVV.

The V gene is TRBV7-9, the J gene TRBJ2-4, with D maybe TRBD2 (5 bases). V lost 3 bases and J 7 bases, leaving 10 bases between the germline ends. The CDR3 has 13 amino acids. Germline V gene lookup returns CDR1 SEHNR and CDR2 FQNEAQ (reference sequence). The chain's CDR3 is CASSLVERNIQYF. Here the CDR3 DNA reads TGTGCCAGCAGCTTGGTAGAGCGGAACATTCAGTACTTC. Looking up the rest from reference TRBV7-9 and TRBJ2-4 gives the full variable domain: DTGVSQNPRHKITKRGQNVTFRCDPISEHNRLYWYRQTLGQGPEFLTYFQNEAQLEKSRLLSDRFSAERPKGSFSTLEIQRTEQGDSAMYLCASSLVERNIQYFGAGTRLSVL.

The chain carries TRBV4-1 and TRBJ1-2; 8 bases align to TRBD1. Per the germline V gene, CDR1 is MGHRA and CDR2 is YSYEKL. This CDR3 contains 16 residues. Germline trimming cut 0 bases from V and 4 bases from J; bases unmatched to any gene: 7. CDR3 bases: TGCGCCAGCAGCCAAGATCCGGCAGGGGGCGTCTATGGCTACACCTTC. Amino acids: CASSQDPAGGVYGYTF.

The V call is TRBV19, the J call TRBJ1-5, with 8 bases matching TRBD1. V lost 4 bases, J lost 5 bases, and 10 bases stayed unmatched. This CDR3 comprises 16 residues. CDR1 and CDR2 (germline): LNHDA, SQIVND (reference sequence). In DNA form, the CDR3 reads TGTGCCAGTAGTAGCGTCGGACAGGGTCAATATCAGCCCCAGCATTTT. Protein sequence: CASSSVGQGQYQPQHF.

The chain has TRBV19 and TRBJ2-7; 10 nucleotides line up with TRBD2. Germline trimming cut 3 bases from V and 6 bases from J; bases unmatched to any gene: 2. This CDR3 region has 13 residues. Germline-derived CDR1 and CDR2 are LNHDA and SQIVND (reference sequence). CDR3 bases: TGTGCCAGTAGTATGGGACTAGCGACCGAGCAGTACTTC. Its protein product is CASSMGLATEQYF.

DNA of the CDR3: TGTGCCAGCAGCTTACGACTCGGGGGGTCCACAGATACGCAGTATTTT. Protein: CASSLRLGGSTDTQYF. This rearrangement joins TRBV7-2 to TRBJ2-3; 7 nucleotides agree with TRBD2. Germline lookup yields CDR1 SGHTA and CDR2 FQGNSA. With 2 bases clipped from V and 2 bases from J, the junction kept 7 bases outside the gene matches. The CDR3 extends over 16 amino acids.

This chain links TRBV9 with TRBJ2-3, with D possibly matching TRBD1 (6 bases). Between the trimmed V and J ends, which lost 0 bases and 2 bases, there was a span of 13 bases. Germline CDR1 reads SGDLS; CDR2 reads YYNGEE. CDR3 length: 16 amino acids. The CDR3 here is CASSVVPGHNTDTQYF. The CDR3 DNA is TGTGCCAGCAGCGTAGTCCCGGGACACAACACAGATACGCAGTATTTT.

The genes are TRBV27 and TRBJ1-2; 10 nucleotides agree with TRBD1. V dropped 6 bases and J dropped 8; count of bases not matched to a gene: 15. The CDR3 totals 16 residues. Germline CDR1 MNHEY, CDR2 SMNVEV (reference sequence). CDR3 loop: CASSPGDRGRLGGYTF. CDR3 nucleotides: TGTGCCAGCAGCCCCGGGGACAGGGGTCGTCTAGGAGGCTACACCTTC.

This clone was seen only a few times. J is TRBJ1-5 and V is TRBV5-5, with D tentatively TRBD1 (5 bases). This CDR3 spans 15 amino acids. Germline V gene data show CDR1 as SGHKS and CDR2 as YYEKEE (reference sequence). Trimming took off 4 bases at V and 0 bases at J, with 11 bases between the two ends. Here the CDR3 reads CASSLTAPSNQPQHF. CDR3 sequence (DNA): TGTGCCAGCAGCCTGACAGCTCCTAGCAATCAGCCCCAGCATTTT.

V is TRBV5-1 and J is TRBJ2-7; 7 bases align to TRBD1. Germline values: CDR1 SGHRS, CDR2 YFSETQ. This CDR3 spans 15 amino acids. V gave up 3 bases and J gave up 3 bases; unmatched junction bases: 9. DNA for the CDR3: TGCGCCAGCAGCTCACCCGGACAGGAAATCTACGAGCAGTACTTC. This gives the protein CASSSPGQEIYEQYF.

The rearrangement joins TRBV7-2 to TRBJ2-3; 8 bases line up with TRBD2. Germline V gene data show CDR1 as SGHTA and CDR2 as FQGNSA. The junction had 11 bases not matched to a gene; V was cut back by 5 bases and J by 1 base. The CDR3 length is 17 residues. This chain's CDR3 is CASSPRGGLVGTDTQYF. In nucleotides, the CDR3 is TGTGCCAGCAGCCCCCGAGGGGGACTAGTTGGCACAGATACGCAGTATTTT.

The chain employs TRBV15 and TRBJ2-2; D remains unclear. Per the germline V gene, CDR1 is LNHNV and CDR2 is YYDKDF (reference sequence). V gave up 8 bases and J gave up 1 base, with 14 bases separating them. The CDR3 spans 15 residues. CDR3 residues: CATRSFIQNTGELFF. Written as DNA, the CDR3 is TGTGCCACCCGGTCCTTTATACAGAACACCGGGGAGCTGTTTTTT.

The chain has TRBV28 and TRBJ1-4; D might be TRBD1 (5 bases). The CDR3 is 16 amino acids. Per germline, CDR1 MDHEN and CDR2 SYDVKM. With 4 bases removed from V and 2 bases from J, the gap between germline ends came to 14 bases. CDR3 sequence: CASSSPSGGTNEKLFF. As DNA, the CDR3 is TGTGCCAGCAGTTCTCCCTCCGGGGGTACTAATGAAAAACTGTTTTTT. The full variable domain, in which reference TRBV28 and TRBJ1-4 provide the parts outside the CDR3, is DVKVTQSSRYLVKRTGEKVFLECVQDMDHENMFWYRQDPGLGLRLIYFSYDVKMKEKGDIPEGYSVSREKKERFSLILESASTNQTSMYLCASSSPSGGTNEKLFFGSGTQLSVL.

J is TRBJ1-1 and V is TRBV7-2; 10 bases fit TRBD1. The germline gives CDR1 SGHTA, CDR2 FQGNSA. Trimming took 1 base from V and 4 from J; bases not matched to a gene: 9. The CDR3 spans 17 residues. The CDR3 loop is CASSLVSDRGRRTEAFF. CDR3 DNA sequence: TGTGCCAGCAGCTTAGTATCCGACAGGGGGCGCCGCACTGAAGCTTTCTTT.

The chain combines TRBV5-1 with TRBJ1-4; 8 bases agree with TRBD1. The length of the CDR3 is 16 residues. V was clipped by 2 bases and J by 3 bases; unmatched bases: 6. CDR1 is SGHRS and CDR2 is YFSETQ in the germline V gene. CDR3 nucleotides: TGCGCCAGCAGCTTCACCCCGGGACAGGCTAATGAAAAACTGTTTTTT. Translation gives CASSFTPGQANEKLFF.

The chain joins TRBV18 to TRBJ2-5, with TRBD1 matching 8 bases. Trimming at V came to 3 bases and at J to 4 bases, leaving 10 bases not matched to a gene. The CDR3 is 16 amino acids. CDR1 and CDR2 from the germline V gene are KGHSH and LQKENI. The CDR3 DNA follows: TGTGCCAGCTCACCCGGACAGGGATACGATGGAGAGACCCAGTACTTC. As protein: CASSPGQGYDGETQYF.

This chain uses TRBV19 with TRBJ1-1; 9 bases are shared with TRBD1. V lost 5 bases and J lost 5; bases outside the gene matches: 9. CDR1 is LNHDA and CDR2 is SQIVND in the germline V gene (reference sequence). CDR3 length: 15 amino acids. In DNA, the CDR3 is TGTGCCAGTAGTGTACAGGGGGCGAGGATTACTGAAGCTTTCTTT. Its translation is CASSVQGARITEAFF.

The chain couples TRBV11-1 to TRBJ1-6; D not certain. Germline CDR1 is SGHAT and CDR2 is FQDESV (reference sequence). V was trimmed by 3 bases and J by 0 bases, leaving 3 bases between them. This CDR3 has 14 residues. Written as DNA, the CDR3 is TGTGCCAGCAGCTTGAGCTCCTATAATTCACCCCTCCACTTT. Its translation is CASSLSSYNSPLHF.

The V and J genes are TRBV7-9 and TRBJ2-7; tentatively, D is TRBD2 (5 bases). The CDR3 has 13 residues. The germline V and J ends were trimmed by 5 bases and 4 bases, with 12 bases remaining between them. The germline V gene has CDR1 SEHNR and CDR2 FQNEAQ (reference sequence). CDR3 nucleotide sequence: TGTGCCAGCAGCCTAGGTGGGGAGTACGAGCAGTACTTC. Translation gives CASSLGGEYEQYF.

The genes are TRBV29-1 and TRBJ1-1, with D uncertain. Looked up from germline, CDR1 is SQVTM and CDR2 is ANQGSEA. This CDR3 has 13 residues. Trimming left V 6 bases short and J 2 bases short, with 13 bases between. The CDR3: CSVHRPLNTEAFF. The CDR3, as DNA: TGCAGCGTCCACCGACCCCTCAACACTGAAGCTTTCTTT.

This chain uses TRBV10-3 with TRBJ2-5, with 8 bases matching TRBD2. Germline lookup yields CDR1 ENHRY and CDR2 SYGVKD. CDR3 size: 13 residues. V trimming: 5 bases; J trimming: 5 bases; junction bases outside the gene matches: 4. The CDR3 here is CAISRGGSETQYF. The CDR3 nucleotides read TGTGCCATCAGTCGGGGGGGGAGCGAGACCCAGTACTTC.

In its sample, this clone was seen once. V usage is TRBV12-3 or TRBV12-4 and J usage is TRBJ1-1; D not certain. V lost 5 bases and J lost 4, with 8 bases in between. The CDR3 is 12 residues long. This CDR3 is CASSRTVTEAFF. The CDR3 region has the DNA TGTGCCAGCAGTCGGACGGTCACTGAAGCTTTCTTT.

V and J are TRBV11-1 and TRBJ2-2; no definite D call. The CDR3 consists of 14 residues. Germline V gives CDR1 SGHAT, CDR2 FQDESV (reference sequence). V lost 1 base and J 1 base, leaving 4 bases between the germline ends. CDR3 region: CASSLGRNTGELFF. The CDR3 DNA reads TGTGCCAGCAGCTTAGGGCGGAACACCGGGGAGCTGTTTTTT.

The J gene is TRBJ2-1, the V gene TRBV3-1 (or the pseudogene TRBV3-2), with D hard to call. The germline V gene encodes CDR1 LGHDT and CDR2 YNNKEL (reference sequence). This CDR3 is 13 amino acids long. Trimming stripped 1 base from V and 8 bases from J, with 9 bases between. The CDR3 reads CASSQVNADEQFF. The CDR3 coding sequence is TGTGCCAGCAGCCAAGTGAATGCCGATGAGCAGTTCTTC.

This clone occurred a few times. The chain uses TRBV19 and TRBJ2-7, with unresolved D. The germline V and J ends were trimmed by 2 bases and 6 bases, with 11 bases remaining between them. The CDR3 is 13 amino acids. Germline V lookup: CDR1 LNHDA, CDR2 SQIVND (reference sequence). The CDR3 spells CASSIRRYGEQYF. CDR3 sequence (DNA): TGTGCCAGTAGTATAAGGCGCTACGGCGAGCAGTACTTC.

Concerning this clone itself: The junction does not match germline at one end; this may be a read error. The CDR3 sequence is CATSHRNSPLHF. The DNA for the CDR3 is TGTGCCACCAGTCACAGAAATTCACCCCTCCACTTT. The chain carries TRBV6-5 and TRBJ1-6; D not certain. CDR1 and CDR2 (germline): MNHEY, SVGAGI. This CDR3 has 12 residues.